This T cell receptor beta chain emerged from a study of T cells in Graves' hyperthyroidism and ophthalmopathy. RNA transcripts provided the source from which TCR beta CDR3 regions were amplified. The HTBI primer set drove a first-round RT-PCR of the TCR CDR3. TCRdb re-analysed the multiplex PCR reads in MiXCR, keeping a single row per CDR3 protein. The sample lists 330,000 or so distinct CDR3 sequences, 15% to 20% occurring once. The CDR3 is 16 residues long. V dropped 5 bases and J dropped 1; count of bases not matched to a gene: 8. Germline V lookup: CDR1 LNHDA, CDR2 SQIVND (reference sequence). Patients with ophthalmopathy all had a Clinical Activity Score of at least 3, a NOSPECS grade of at least 4 and duration under 3 months. Reasons for excluding patients were uncontrolled infection, other autoimmune disease, pregnancy or lactation. General observations from the study: Researchers report that a 13 V-J model separated ophthalmopathy from stable hyperthyroidism.

A remark on this clonotype: Its cognate antigen is unknown.

The chain is built from TRBV19 and TRBJ1-5; 7 bases are a match to TRBD1. Sequenced material: blood. The TCR was taken from a man in his fifties or sixties with Graves' ophthalmopathy. CDR3 in DNA: TGTGCCAGTAGTCAGGACAGGTTTACAAGCAATCAGCCCCAGCATTTT. Protein sequence: CASSQDRFTSNQPQHF.